These 29 T cell receptor beta chains originate from one sample sequenced in a study of a mutant IDH1 vaccine in newly diagnosed glioma. The method was immunoSEQ multiplex PCR; TCRdb's version includes in-frame clones alone and lacks a portion of them. Among over 45,000 clones listed, 80% to 95% were seen once. Time point noted: baseline, week 1 (first vaccination visit). Documented treatment: pre-vaccination baseline after standard-of-care therapy. The sequencing used PBMCs, collected from a glioma patient treated with radiotherapy, temozolomide or both. These TCRs come from a man aged 50 or older with glioma.

V usage is TRBV27 and J usage is TRBJ2-2; 7 nucleotides agree with TRBD2. Trimming at V came to 6 bases and at J to 3 bases, leaving 13 bases not matched to a gene. The CDR3 length is 17 residues. CDR1 and CDR2 from the germline V gene are MNHEY and SMNVEV (reference sequence). CDR3 in DNA: TGTGCCAGCAGCTCGGCGCGGGGGAGATCCGACACCGGGGAGCTGTTTTTT. Protein: CASSSARGRSDTGELFF.

The chain combines TRBV10-2 with TRBJ2-1, with 8 bases identical to TRBD2. Germline loops: CDR1 WSHSY, CDR2 SAAADI. This CDR3 has 21 amino acids. V was clipped by 4 bases and J by 2 bases; unmatched bases: 22. The CDR3 DNA reads as TGCGCCAGCAGTGGTAGATCAGGGGCGGGAGAGAGACTAGCGACCTACAATGAGCAGTTCTTC. As protein: CASSGRSGAGERLATYNEQFF.

A single count supports this clone. This rearrangement joins TRBV28 to TRBJ2-2; 11 nucleotides match TRBD2. V shed 5 bases and J 4 bases; nucleotides not matched to a gene: 6. This CDR3 comprises 16 residues. Germline lookup yields CDR1 MDHEN and CDR2 SYDVKM. The CDR3 bases are TGTGCCAGCAGTCCCCATAGCGGGAGGGGCACCGGGGAGCTGTTTTTT. It specifies CASSPHSGRGTGELFF.

This rearrangement joins TRBV27 to TRBJ2-7; 9 nucleotides align to TRBD2. The germline CDR1 and CDR2 sequences are MNHEY and SMNVEV (reference sequence). The CDR3 is made up of 14 amino acids. With V trimmed by 6 bases and J by 12 bases, 15 bases remained unmatched. The CDR3 region is CASSPLSSGRSSYF. The DNA of the CDR3 is TGTGCCAGCAGCCCCCTGTCCAGCGGGAGGTCCTCGTACTTC.

V usage is TRBV7-2 and J usage is TRBJ2-5; TRBD1 might be the D (5 bases). Deletions cut 5 bases from V and 5 bases from J, with 21 bases between. CDR3 length: 16 amino acids. Germline CDR1 reads SGHTA; CDR2 reads FQGNSA. The CDR3 sequence: CASSPSFNGAGETQYF. The DNA of the CDR3 is TGTGCCAGCAGCCCGAGTTTTAATGGGGCTGGGGAGACCCAGTACTTC.

The chain couples TRBV9 to TRBJ2-2; the D gene is possibly TRBD2 (5 bases). The ends were cut back, 2 bases at V and 6 bases at J, with 8 bases in the middle. Germline CDR1 is SGDLS and CDR2 is YYNGEE. The CDR3 is 13 residues long. CDR3 residues: CASSVGSAGELFF. The CDR3 DNA sequence: TGTGCCAGCAGCGTGGGTAGCGCCGGGGAGCTGTTTTTT.

The V call is TRBV19, the J call TRBJ1-5, with unresolved D. Germline V gives CDR1 LNHDA, CDR2 SQIVND (reference sequence). The CDR3 contains 14 residues. Trimming took off 3 bases at V and 8 bases at J, with 14 bases between the two ends. In DNA form, the CDR3 reads TGTGCCAGTAGTATCCCCCGACTTGGGGAGCCCCAGCATTTT. Encoded protein: CASSIPRLGEPQHF.

The V call is TRBV13, the J call TRBJ1-6; TRBD1 is a possible D gene (5 bases). Per the germline V gene, CDR1 is PRHDT and CDR2 is FYEKMQ (reference sequence). The CDR3 is 16 amino acids. Trimming removed 5 bases from V and 9 bases from J, with 20 bases in between. The CDR3 protein is CASSNLLSGSRSPLHF. CDR3 bases: TGTGCCAGCAGCAATTTACTCTCAGGGTCCCGTTCACCCCTCCACTTT.

The genes are TRBV9 and TRBJ1-1; D is undetermined. Trimming removed 3 bases at V and 0 bases at J, with 3 bases between. This CDR3 has 12 amino acids. Germline loops: CDR1 SGDLS, CDR2 YYNGEE. The CDR3 protein is CASSALNTEAFF. CDR3 DNA sequence: TGTGCCAGCAGCGCACTGAACACTGAAGCTTTCTTT. The variable domain in full, completed from reference TRBV9 and TRBJ1-1, reads DSGVTQTPKHLITATGQRVTLRCSPRSGDLSVYWYQQSLDQGLQFLIQYYNGEERAKGNILERFSAQQFPDLHSELNLSSLELGDSALYFCASSALNTEAFFGQGTRLTVV.

The chain recombines TRBV6-4 with TRBJ2-1, with 12 bases identical to TRBD2. Germline V lookup: CDR1 MRHNA, CDR2 SNTAGT. Germline trimming cut 5 bases from V and 9 bases from J; bases unmatched to any gene: 8. The CDR3 length is 15 residues. The CDR3 reads CASSPGLAGRGEQFF. CDR3 bases: TGTGCCAGCAGTCCTGGACTAGCGGGGAGGGGTGAGCAGTTCTTC.

The chain carries TRBV28 and TRBJ2-3; 8 bases match TRBD1. Trimming took 4 bases from V and 4 from J; bases not matched to a gene: 4. Looked up from germline, CDR1 is MDHEN and CDR2 is SYDVKM. This CDR3 region has 14 residues. The CDR3 loop reads CASSSTQGADTQYF. DNA of the CDR3: TGTGCCAGCAGTTCCACACAGGGGGCAGATACGCAGTATTTT. The variable domain in full, completed from reference TRBV28 and TRBJ2-3, reads DVKVTQSSRYLVKRTGEKVFLECVQDMDHENMFWYRQDPGLGLRLIYFSYDVKMKEKGDIPEGYSVSREKKERFSLILESASTNQTSMYLCASSSTQGADTQYFGPGTRLTVL.

V gene TRBV9 combines with J gene TRBJ2-5; possible D gene TRBD1, 6 bases. There are 14 residues in the CDR3. Germline V lookup: CDR1 SGDLS, CDR2 YYNGEE. V lost 3 bases, J lost 4 bases, and 13 bases lay in between. The CDR3 region is CASSAYHRAETQYF. The CDR3 DNA reads TGTGCCAGCAGCGCCTATCACAGGGCAGAGACCCAGTACTTC.

The rearrangement links TRBV27 to TRBJ2-5; D may be TRBD2 (5 bases). Per germline, CDR1 MNHEY and CDR2 SMNVEV (reference sequence). V lost 0 bases and J 5 bases, leaving 10 bases between the germline ends. The CDR3 length is 14 residues. CDR3 nucleotide sequence: TGTGCCAGCAGTTTATCCCGGCCGGGGGAGACCCAGTACTTC. Translation: CASSLSRPGETQYF.

The CDR3 loop reads CASTPGGAYGYTF. CDR3 nucleotides: TGTGCCAGCACCCCGGGGGGCGCGTATGGCTACACCTTC. The rearrangement links TRBV25-1 to TRBJ1-2; TRBD1 is a possible D gene (6 bases). The CDR3 totals 13 residues. Trimming cost V 7 bases and J 5 bases, with 14 bases left between them. The germline CDR1 and CDR2 sequences are MGHDK and SYGVNS.

Of note for this clone: This may come from a read error, since a much larger clone is one base off. The sample carries other DNA sequences with the same CDR3. CDR3 nucleotide sequence: TGCGCCAGCAGTCAAGATAAGAGGGAGGGGGCTGTTTCACCCCTCCACTTT. Its protein is CASSQDKREGAVSPLHF. The chain has TRBV4-1 and TRBJ1-6, with 7 bases identical to TRBD1. CDR1 MGHRA and CDR2 YSYEKL come from the germline V gene. The length of the CDR3 is 17 residues.

The chain's CDR3 is CASSPTDLQREQYF. CDR3 in DNA: TGTGCCAGCTCACCAACAGACCTGCAGCGCGAGCAGTACTTC. The rearrangement uses TRBV18 and TRBJ2-7; the D is unclear. The length of the CDR3 is 14 residues. Trimming took off 2 bases at V and 6 bases at J, with 14 bases between the two ends. Looked up from germline, CDR1 is KGHSH and CDR2 is LQKENI.

The V call is TRBV6-6, the J call TRBJ2-3, with D tentatively TRBD2 (5 bases). Looked up from germline, CDR1 is MNHNY and CDR2 is SVGAGI (reference sequence). The germline V and J ends were trimmed by 0 bases and 1 base, with 8 bases remaining between them. The CDR3 is 15 amino acids. In nucleotides, the CDR3 is TGTGCCAGCAGTTACTCGGTGGAGGGCACAGATACGCAGTATTTT. It codes for CASSYSVEGTDTQYF.

J is TRBJ2-1 and V is TRBV9, with TRBD2 matching over 12 bases. Germline loops: CDR1 SGDLS, CDR2 YYNGEE. This CDR3 is 18 amino acids long. V lost 0 bases, J lost 3 bases, and 7 bases stayed unmatched. In DNA, the CDR3 is TGTGCCAGCAGCGTAGCTTTGGCTAGCGGGGGGGACTACAATGAGCAGTTCTTC. Its protein product is CASSVALASGGDYNEQFF.

The chain couples TRBV4-1 to TRBJ1-1, with a possible D match to TRBD1 (5 bases). Germline values: CDR1 MGHRA, CDR2 YSYEKL. With 7 bases removed from V and 2 bases from J, the gap between germline ends came to 17 bases. The CDR3 runs 15 residues. Here the CDR3 reads CASTTSGLPNTEAFF. The DNA of the CDR3 is TGCGCCAGCACCACATCGGGACTCCCAAACACTGAAGCTTTCTTT.

The chain couples TRBV2 to TRBJ2-1, with D perhaps matching TRBD2 (5 bases). Trimming shortened V by 2 bases and J by 8 bases, and 10 bases separated the two germline ends. Germline loops: CDR1 SNHLY, CDR2 FYNNEI. The CDR3 extends over 13 amino acids. The CDR3 DNA reads TGTGCCAGCAGTGAAAACCACGGGGATGAGCAGTTCTTC. Translation gives CASSENHGDEQFF.

The genes are TRBV4-3 and TRBJ1-2, with TRBD1 matching over 11 bases. Germline CDR1 reads LGHNA; CDR2 reads YSLEER. J was trimmed by 4 bases and V by 4 bases; bases with no gene match: 8. CDR3 length equals 16 residues. The CDR3 protein is CASSLEGTGGLYGYTF. The CDR3 nucleotides are TGCGCCAGCAGCCTAGAAGGGACAGGGGGACTCTATGGCTACACCTTC.

The chain combines TRBV6-5 with TRBJ1-1; possibly TRBD1 for D (6 bases). The germline V gene has CDR1 MNHEY and CDR2 SVGAGI. Deletions cut 4 bases from V and 2 bases from J, with 11 bases between. CDR3 length equals 14 residues. The CDR3 sequence: CASSFTGQNTEAFF. CDR3 DNA: TGTGCCAGCAGTTTTACGGGACAAAACACTGAAGCTTTCTTT.

This clone appeared a single time. The chain joins TRBV28 to TRBJ1-4; a possible D gene is TRBD1 (5 bases). Trimming shortened V by 2 bases and J by 4 bases, and 8 bases separated the two germline ends. Germline CDR1 reads MDHEN; CDR2 reads SYDVKM. This CDR3 region has 14 residues. The CDR3 sequence: CASSLGGNNEKLFF. The CDR3 DNA is TGTGCCAGCAGTTTAGGGGGTAATAATGAAAAACTGTTTTTT.

The J gene is TRBJ2-5, the V gene TRBV27, with 11 bases identical to TRBD1. Germline V gene sequence: CDR1 MNHEY, CDR2 SMNVEV (reference sequence). This CDR3 has 15 residues. Trimming at V came to 3 bases and at J to 4 bases, leaving 4 bases not matched to a gene. The CDR3 protein is CASSFGDRGIETQYF. In nucleotides, the CDR3 is TGTGCCAGCAGTTTTGGGGACAGGGGGATAGAGACCCAGTACTTC.

V and J are TRBV2 and TRBJ2-1; tentative D call: TRBD1 (5 bases). Deletions cut 7 bases from V and 5 bases from J, with 9 bases between. The CDR3 length is 12 residues. CDR1 is SNHLY, CDR2 FYNNEI, per germline. DNA of the CDR3: TGTGCCAGCACAGGGCTCAACAATGAGCAGTTCTTC. Amino acids: CASTGLNNEQFF.

This clone showed up just once. The V gene is TRBV27, the J gene TRBJ1-1; D ambiguous. The CDR3 extends over 13 amino acids. CDR1 is MNHEY and CDR2 is SMNVEV in the germline V gene (reference sequence). Trimming took off 2 bases at V and 0 bases at J, with 4 bases between the two ends. DNA of the CDR3: TGTGCCAGCAGTTTAAGCTTGAACACTGAAGCTTTCTTT. This sequence encodes CASSLSLNTEAFF.

V and J are TRBV28 and TRBJ1-5; no definite D call. The germline V gene encodes CDR1 MDHEN and CDR2 SYDVKM. V gave up 3 bases and J gave up 2 bases, with 5 bases separating them. The CDR3 loop spans 13 amino acids. The CDR3 coding sequence is TGTGCCAGCAGTTTTGGGGGCAATCAGCCCCAGCATTTT. Protein: CASSFGGNQPQHF.

In the case of this clone: An end of the junction does not agree with germline; a read error may underlie this. The chain combines TRBV10-3 with TRBJ1-2; D possibly corresponds to TRBD1 (6 bases). Germline CDR1 reads ENHRY; CDR2 reads SYGVKD. The length of the CDR3 is 12 residues. CDR3 amino acids: CAISAGDRGYTF. The CDR3 nucleotides read TGTGCCATTAGTGCAGGGGATCGTGGCTACACCTTC.

This chain links TRBV9 with TRBJ2-1, with TRBD1 identical over 7 bases. V was pared by 0 bases and J by 6 bases, with 6 bases of the junction left unmatched. This CDR3 spans 15 amino acids. Germline CDR1 SGDLS, CDR2 YYNGEE. The CDR3 DNA reads as TGTGCCAGCAGCGTAGCTGGGGCAGGGGGCAATGAGCAGTTCTTC. Translation: CASSVAGAGGNEQFF.